Sequencing of this TCR beta chain was carried out in a study of blood T cell repertoires in COVID-19. Study details: There were acute and convalescent COVID-19 samples, and they came from the United States, Italy and Spain. PBMCs, B-cell-depleted T cells, or T cells provided the cDNA or gDNA that made up the material.

As originally analysed: Amplified reference gene primers provided the basis for estimating nucleated cell counts. Data came from immunoSEQ multiplex PCR; TCRdb stores just in-frame clones and leaves some out. The V and J calls and clone size are taken from that table; D and trimming were inferred from the DNA. The sample shows about 40,000 clones, roughly 80% of them seen only once. J was trimmed by 1 base and V by 5 bases; bases with no gene match: 16. This CDR3 contains 18 residues. Germline values: CDR1 MNHEY, CDR2 SVGEGT. This TCR came from a woman in her fifties or sixties with acute or convalescent COVID-19. Source material: peripheral blood. The chain employs TRBV6-2 or TRBV6-3 and TRBJ1-1, with 7 bases identical to TRBD1. This CDR3 is CASSPTRTGVERNTEAFF. CDR3 DNA: TGTGCCAGCAGTCCCACCCGAACAGGGGTGGAGAGGAACACTGAAGCTTTCTTT.